These 2 T cell receptor beta chains were all obtained from the same sample, sequenced in a study of blood T cell repertoires in COVID-19. Profiled with immunoSEQ multiplex PCR; TCRdb holds only in-frame clones, not every one. The sample contains about 67,000 clones, about 90% of which appear only once. The sequencing input was peripheral blood. These TCRs come from a man aged 50-59 years with active COVID-19.

The V gene is TRBV9, the J gene TRBJ2-1, with no clear D. Germline loops: CDR1 SGDLS, CDR2 YYNGEE. The V end lost 2 bases, the J end lost 3 bases, and 18 bases lay between the germline ends. The CDR3 is 17 residues long. The CDR3 reads CASSVLGSRGLYNEQFF. Here the CDR3 DNA reads TGTGCCAGCAGCGTTCTCGGTAGTAGAGGTCTCTACAATGAGCAGTTCTTC.

The chain carries TRBV19 and TRBJ1-5; 8 bases line up with TRBD1. Per germline, CDR1 LNHDA and CDR2 SQIVND (reference sequence). The V segment lost 7 bases and the J segment 0 bases; nucleotides outside the gene matches: 5. The CDR3 covers 15 residues. The CDR3 coding sequence is TGTGCCAGTACCTCTGACAGGGGTAGCAATCAGCCCCAGCATTTT. It encodes CASTSDRGSNQPQHF.